This TCR beta chain came from a study of blood T cell repertoires in COVID-19. Clones were read by immunoSEQ multiplex PCR, and TCRdb kept only the in-frame ones, dropping some. Of roughly 370,000 clones detected, approximately 87% appear once; the ten largest clones hold about 9.4%. The germline V gene encodes CDR1 MNHEY and CDR2 SVGEGT. V lost 5 bases, J lost 8 bases, and 12 bases lay in between. CDR3 size: 12 residues. This clonotype was sampled from a woman aged 45-65 years who had recovered from COVID-19. Material: PBMCs or T cells enriched from blood (not recorded which). The V gene is TRBV6-2 or TRBV6-3, the J gene TRBJ1-1; D is undetermined. The CDR3 sequence: CASSKRVREAFF. CDR3 nucleotides: TGTGCCAGCAGTAAACGAGTTCGGGAAGCTTTCTTT.